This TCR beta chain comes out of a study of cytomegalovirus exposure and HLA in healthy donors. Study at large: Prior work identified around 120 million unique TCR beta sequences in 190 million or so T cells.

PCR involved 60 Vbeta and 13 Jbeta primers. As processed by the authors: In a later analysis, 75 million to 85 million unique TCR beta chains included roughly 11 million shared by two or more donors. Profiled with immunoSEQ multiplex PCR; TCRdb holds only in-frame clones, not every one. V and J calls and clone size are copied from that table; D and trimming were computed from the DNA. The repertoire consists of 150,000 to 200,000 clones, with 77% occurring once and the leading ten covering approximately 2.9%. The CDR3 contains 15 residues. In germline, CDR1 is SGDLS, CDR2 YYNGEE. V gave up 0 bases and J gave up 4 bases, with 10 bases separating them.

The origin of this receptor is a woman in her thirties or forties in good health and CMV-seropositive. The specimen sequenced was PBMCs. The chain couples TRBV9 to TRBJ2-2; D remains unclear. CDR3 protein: CASSVAVSATGELFF. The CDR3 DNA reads TGTGCCAGCAGCGTAGCTGTGAGCGCCACCGGGGAGCTGTTTTTT. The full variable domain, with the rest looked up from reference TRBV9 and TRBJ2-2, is DSGVTQTPKHLITATGQRVTLRCSPRSGDLSVYWYQQSLDQGLQFLIQYYNGEERAKGNILERFSAQQFPDLHSELNLSSLELGDSALYFCASSVAVSATGELFFGEGSRLTVL.